This T cell receptor (beta chain) came from a study of T-cell reconstitution after alpha-beta-depleted transplantation in children. This CDR3 comprises 12 residues. With 0 bases removed from V and 11 bases from J, the gap between germline ends came to 10 bases. Preparation of the TCRbeta library involved a method that used unique molecular identifiers. From the PCR reads, TCRdb called clonotypes with MiXCR, one entry per CDR3 protein. There are 800,000 to 1,000,000 distinct CDR3 sequences in the sample; about 29% occur only once, and 28% lies in the top ten. The study, taken as a whole, reports: T-cell numbers and diversity, one year after transplant, stemmed largely from T cells that were newly produced.

This clonotype appeared a few times. Its antigen is currently unknown. Material: PBMCs, mostly from graft donor cells, obtained 360 days after TCRalphabeta/CD19-depleted stem cell transplant. This chain uses TRBV12-3 or TRBV12-4 with TRBJ1-1, with D unresolved. The receptor comes from a boy under two years old who had a stem cell transplant for SCID, so the T cells may come from the graft donor. CDR3 sequence (DNA): TGTGCCAGCAGTTTAGCGCCGGGTGGGGCTTTCTTT. It encodes CASSLAPGGAFF.